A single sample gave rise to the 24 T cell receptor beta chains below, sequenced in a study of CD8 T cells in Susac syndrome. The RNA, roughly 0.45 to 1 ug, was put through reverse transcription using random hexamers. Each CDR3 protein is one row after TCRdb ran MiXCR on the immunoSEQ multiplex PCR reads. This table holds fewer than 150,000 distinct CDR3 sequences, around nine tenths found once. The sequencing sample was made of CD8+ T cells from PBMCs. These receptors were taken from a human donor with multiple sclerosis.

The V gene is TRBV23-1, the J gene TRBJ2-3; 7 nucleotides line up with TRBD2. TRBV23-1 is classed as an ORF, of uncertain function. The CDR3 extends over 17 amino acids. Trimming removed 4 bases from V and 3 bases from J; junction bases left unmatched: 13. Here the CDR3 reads CASSLPSLGGGTDTQYF. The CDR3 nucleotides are TGCGCCAGCAGTCTGCCCTCCCTGGGCGGGGGAACAGATACGCAGTATTTT.

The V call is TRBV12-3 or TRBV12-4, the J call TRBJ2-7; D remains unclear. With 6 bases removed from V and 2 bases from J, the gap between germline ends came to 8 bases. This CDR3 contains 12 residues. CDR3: CASSYAAYEQYF. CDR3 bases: TGTGCCAGCAGCTATGCAGCCTACGAGCAGTACTTC.

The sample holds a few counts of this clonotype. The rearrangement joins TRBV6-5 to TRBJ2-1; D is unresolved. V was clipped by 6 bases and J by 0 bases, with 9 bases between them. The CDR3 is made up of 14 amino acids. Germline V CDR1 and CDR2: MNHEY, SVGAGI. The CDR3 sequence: CASSLLSSYNEQFF. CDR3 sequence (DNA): TGTGCCAGCAGCCTTCTGAGCTCCTACAATGAGCAGTTCTTC.

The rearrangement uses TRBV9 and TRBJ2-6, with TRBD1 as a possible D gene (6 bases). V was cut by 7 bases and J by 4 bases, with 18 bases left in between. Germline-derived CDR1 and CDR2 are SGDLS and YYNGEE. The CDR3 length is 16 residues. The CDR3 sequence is CASLGTFGSGANVLTF. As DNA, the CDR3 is TGTGCCAGCCTTGGGACATTCGGTTCAGGGGCCAACGTCCTGACTTTC.

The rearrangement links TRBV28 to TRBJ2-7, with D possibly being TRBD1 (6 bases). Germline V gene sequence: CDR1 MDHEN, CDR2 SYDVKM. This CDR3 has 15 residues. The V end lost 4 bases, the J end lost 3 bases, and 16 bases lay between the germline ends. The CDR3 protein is CASSYLTGSFYEQYF. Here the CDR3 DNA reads TGTGCCAGCAGTTACTTGACAGGTTCTTTCTACGAGCAGTACTTC.

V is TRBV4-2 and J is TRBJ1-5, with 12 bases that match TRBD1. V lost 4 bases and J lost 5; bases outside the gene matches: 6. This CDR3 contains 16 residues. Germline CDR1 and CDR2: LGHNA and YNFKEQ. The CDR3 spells CASSLGQGAEDQPQHF. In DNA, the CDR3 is TGTGCCAGCAGCCTGGGACAGGGGGCCGAAGATCAGCCCCAGCATTTT.

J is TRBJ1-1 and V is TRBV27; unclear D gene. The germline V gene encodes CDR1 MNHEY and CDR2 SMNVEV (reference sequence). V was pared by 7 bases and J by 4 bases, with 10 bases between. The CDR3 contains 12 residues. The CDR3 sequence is CASMKGGTEAFF. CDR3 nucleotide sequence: TGTGCCAGCATGAAGGGAGGCACTGAAGCTTTCTTT.

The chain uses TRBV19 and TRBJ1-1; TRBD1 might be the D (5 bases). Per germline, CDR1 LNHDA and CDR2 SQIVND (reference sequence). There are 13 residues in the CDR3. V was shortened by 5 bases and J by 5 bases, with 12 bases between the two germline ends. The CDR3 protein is CASSPRGGTEAFF. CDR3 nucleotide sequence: TGTGCCAGTAGTCCCCGGGGGGGGACTGAAGCTTTCTTT.

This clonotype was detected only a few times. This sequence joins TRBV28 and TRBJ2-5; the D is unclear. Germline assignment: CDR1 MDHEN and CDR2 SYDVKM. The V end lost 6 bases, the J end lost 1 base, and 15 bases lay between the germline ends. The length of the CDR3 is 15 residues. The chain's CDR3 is CASSQLLGSQETQYF. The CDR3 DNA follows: TGTGCCAGCAGCCAATTGTTGGGCAGCCAAGAGACCCAGTACTTC.

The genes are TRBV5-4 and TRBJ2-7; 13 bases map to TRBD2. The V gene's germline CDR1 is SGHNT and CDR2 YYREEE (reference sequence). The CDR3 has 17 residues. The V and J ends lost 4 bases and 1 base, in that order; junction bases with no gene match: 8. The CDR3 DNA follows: TGTGCCAGCAGCACCGGACTAGCGGGAGTGGGGTCCTACGAGCAGTACTTC. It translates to CASSTGLAGVGSYEQYF.

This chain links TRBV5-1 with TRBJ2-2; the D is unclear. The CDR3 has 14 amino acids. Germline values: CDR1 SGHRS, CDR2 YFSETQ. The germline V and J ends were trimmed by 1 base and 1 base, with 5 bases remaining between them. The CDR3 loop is CASSLFQNTGELFF. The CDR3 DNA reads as TGCGCCAGCAGCTTGTTTCAGAACACCGGGGAGCTGTTTTTT.

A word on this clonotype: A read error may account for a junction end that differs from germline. This CDR3 reads CASSSTRTGSFNEQFF. The DNA for the CDR3 is TGTGCCAGCAGCTCCACTCGGACAGGGTCCTTCAATGAGCAGTTCTTC. The chain uses TRBV7-9 and TRBJ2-1; 8 bases map to TRBD1. The CDR3 length is 16 residues. Germline CDR1 is SEHNR and CDR2 is FQNEAQ (reference sequence).

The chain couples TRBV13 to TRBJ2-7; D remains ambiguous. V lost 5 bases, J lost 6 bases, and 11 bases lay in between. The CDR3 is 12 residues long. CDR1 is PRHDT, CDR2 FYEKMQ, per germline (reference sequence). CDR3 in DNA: TGTGCCAGCAGCGATCGCACGGGCGAGCAGTACTTC. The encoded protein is CASSDRTGEQYF.

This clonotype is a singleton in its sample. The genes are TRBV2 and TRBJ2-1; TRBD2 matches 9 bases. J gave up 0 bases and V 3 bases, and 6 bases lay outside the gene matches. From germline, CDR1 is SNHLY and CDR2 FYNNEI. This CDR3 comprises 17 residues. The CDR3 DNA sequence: TGTGCCAGCAGTGATCCGGCTAGCGGGACCTCCTACAATGAGCAGTTCTTC. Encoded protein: CASSDPASGTSYNEQFF.

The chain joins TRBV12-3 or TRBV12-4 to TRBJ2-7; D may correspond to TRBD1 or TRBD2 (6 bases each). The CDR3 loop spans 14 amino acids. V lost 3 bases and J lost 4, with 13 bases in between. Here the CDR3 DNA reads TGTGCCAGCAGTTTCGCGGGACAAGCTTACGAGCAGTACTTC. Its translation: CASSFAGQAYEQYF.

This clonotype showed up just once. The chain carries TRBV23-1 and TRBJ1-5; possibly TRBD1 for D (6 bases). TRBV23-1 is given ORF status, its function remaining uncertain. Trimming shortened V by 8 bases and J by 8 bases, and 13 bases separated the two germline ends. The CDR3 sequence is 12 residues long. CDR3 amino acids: CASPGGSKPQHF. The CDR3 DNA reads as TGCGCCAGCCCCGGGGGCAGTAAGCCCCAGCATTTT.

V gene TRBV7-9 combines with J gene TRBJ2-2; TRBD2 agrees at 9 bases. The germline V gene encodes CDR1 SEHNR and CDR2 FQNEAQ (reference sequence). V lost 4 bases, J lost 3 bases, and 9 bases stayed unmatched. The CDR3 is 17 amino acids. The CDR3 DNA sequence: TGTGCCAGCAGCTCCCTACTGGCGGGAGGGCACACCGGGGAGCTGTTTTTT. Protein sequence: CASSSLLAGGHTGELFF. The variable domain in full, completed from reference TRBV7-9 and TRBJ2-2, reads DTGVSQNPRHKITKRGQNVTFRCDPISEHNRLYWYRQTLGQGPEFLTYFQNEAQLEKSRLLSDRFSAERPKGSFSTLEIQRTEQGDSAMYLCASSSLLAGGHTGELFFGEGSRLTVL.

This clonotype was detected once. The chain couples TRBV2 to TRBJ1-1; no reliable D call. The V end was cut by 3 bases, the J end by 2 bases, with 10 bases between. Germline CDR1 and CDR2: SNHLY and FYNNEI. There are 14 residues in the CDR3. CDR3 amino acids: CASSEVAPNTEAFF. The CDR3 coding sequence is TGTGCCAGCAGTGAGGTTGCACCCAACACTGAAGCTTTCTTT. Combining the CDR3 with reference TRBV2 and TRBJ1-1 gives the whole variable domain EPEVTQTPSHQVTQMGQEVILRCVPISNHLYFYWYRQILGQKVEFLVSFYNNEISEKSEIFDDQFSVERPDGSNFTLKIRSTKLEDSAMYFCASSEVAPNTEAFFGQGTRLTVV.

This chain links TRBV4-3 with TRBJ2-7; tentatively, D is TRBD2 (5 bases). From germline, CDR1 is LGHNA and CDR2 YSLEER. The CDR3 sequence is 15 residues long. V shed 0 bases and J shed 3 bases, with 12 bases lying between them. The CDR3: CASSQDWASHYEQYF. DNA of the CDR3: TGCGCCAGCAGCCAAGATTGGGCTAGCCACTACGAGCAGTACTTC.

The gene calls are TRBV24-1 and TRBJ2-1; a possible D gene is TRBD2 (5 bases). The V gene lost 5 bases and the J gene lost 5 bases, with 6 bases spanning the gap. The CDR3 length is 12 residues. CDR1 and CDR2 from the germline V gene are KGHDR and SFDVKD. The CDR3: CATSAGDNEQFF. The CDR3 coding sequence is TGTGCCACCAGTGCCGGGGACAATGAGCAGTTCTTC.

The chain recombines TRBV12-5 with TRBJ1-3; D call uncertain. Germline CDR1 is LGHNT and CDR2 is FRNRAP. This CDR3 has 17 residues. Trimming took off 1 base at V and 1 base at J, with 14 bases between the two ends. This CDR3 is CASGLASRRQSGNTIYF. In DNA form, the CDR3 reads TGTGCTAGTGGTTTGGCCTCCCGACGGCAGTCTGGAAACACCATATATTTT. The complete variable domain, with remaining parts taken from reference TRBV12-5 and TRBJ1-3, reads DARVTQTPRHKVTEMGQEVTMRCQPILGHNTVFWYRQTMMQGLELLAYFRNRAPLDDSGMPKDRFSAEMPDATLATLKIQPSEPRDSAVYFCASGLASRRQSGNTIYFGEGSWLTVV.

The CDR3: CASSFPGAGGYEQFF. The CDR3 nucleotides read TGTGCCAGCAGTTTCCCCGGGGCGGGAGGGTATGAGCAGTTCTTC. This chain links TRBV27 with TRBJ2-1; 9 nucleotides agree with TRBD2. V shed 3 bases and J 8 bases; nucleotides not matched to a gene: 8. Looked up from germline, CDR1 is MNHEY and CDR2 is SMNVEV (reference sequence). The CDR3 runs 15 residues.

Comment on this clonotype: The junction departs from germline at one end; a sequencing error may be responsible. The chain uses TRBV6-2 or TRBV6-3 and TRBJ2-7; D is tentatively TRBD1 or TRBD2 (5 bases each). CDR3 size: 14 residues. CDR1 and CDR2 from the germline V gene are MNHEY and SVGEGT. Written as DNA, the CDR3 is TGTGCCAACAGTTCCGCCGGGGACGGATACGAGCAGTACTTC. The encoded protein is CANSSAGDGYEQYF.

The CDR3, as DNA: TGTGCCAGCAGCCGCGTCCTCGACACCGGGGAGCTGTTTTTT. The encoded protein is CASSRVLDTGELFF. The chain couples TRBV3-1 to TRBJ2-2; D gene ambiguous. CDR3 length: 14 amino acids. The germline V gene encodes CDR1 LGHDT and CDR2 YNNKEL (reference sequence). The V end was cut by 4 bases, the J end by 3 bases, with 9 bases between.